A single sample is the source of the 17 T cell receptor beta chains below, sequenced in a study of cytomegalovirus exposure and HLA in healthy donors. The PCR had 60 Vbeta and 13 Jbeta primers. Sequenced by immunoSEQ multiplex PCR; TCRdb stores in-frame clones only, minus some. Among under 200,000 clones listed, roughly 80% were seen once. Sample: PBMCs. The receptor source for this set is a woman in her forties or fifties in good health and CMV-seropositive.

This clone was counted a single time. This chain links TRBV5-1 with TRBJ2-5; TRBD2 matches at 11 bases. Looked up from germline, CDR1 is SGHRS and CDR2 is YFSETQ. V shed 6 bases, J shed 2 bases, and the junction held 12 bases outside the gene matches. CDR3 size: 17 residues. CDR3 residues: CASKIILTSGTQETQYF. CDR3 sequence (DNA): TGCGCCAGCAAAATAATTCTGACTAGCGGGACACAAGAGACCCAGTACTTC.

This clone turned up a few times. The J gene is TRBJ1-2, the V gene TRBV14; the match to TRBD1 covers 7 bases. This CDR3 spans 14 amino acids. J was trimmed by 4 bases and V by 1 base; bases with no gene match: 3. Germline V gene lookup returns CDR1 SGHDN and CDR2 FVKESK. The chain's CDR3 is CASSQVAGGYGYTF. The CDR3 coding sequence is TGTGCCAGCAGCCAAGTGGCAGGGGGCTATGGCTACACCTTC.

V is TRBV6-4 and J is TRBJ1-2; a possible D gene is TRBD1 (5 bases). The CDR3 has 14 residues. The germline V gene encodes CDR1 MRHNA and CDR2 SNTAGT. The V and J ends lost 5 bases and 2 bases respectively, with 12 bases between them. CDR3 DNA sequence: TGTGCCAGCAGTCCCTCCCAGGGCAACTATGGCTACACCTTC. It translates to CASSPSQGNYGYTF.

As DNA, the CDR3 is TGTGCCAGCAGCCCCCGGACTAGCGGAGAGACCCAGTACTTC. Translated, it gives CASSPRTSGETQYF. The J gene is TRBJ2-5, the V gene TRBV7-3; 10 bases match TRBD2. Germline CDR1 SGHTA, CDR2 FQGTGA. With 5 bases clipped from V and 4 bases from J, the junction kept 4 bases outside the gene matches. The CDR3 length is 14 residues.

The rearrangement joins TRBV29-1 to TRBJ1-2, with D perhaps matching TRBD1 (5 bases). Germline V CDR1 and CDR2: SQVTM, ANQGSEA. CDR3 length: 12 amino acids. Trimming took off 4 bases at V and 4 bases at J, with 10 bases between the two ends. CDR3 bases: TGCAGCGTTGGTGGGGGGGTCTATGGCTACACCTTC. Its translation: CSVGGGVYGYTF.

The chain links TRBV28 to TRBJ2-1; 14 bases are shared with TRBD2. Germline CDR1 MDHEN, CDR2 SYDVKM. V was pared by 3 bases and J by 8 bases, with 9 bases of the junction left unmatched. This CDR3 has 17 amino acids. The CDR3 DNA is TGTGCCAGCAGTTTCTATCCGGGGACTAGCGGGAGTTATGAGCAGTTCTTC. It is translated as CASSFYPGTSGSYEQFF.

The genes are TRBV6-1 and TRBJ1-6; 7 bases map to TRBD1. J was trimmed by 3 bases and V by 4 bases; bases with no gene match: 0. This CDR3 has 14 residues. Germline CDR1 and CDR2: MNHNS and SASEGT. CDR3 DNA: TGTGCCAGCAGTGGGGACAGCTATAATTCACCCCTCCACTTT. This gives the protein CASSGDSYNSPLHF.

The chain is built from TRBV28 and TRBJ1-2; TRBD1 agrees at 7 bases. Germline V gene data show CDR1 as MDHEN and CDR2 as SYDVKM. The CDR3 extends over 14 amino acids. With V trimmed by 2 bases and J by 7 bases, 7 bases remained unmatched. Here the CDR3 reads CASSLGGDRAGYTF. CDR3 sequence (DNA): TGTGCCAGCAGTTTAGGGGGAGACAGGGCTGGCTACACCTTC.

The V gene is TRBV5-1, the J gene TRBJ1-4; D might be TRBD1 (6 bases). Germline V gives CDR1 SGHRS, CDR2 YFSETQ. The V end was cut by 4 bases, the J end by 4 bases, with 11 bases between. The CDR3 length is 14 residues. CDR3 DNA sequence: TGCGCCAGCAGCCCTGGGACAAGTAATGAAAAACTGTTTTTT. Its translation: CASSPGTSNEKLFF.

V gene TRBV15 combines with J gene TRBJ2-1; 10 bases match TRBD2. The trim removed 5 bases at V and 5 bases at J, leaving 6 bases unmatched. In germline, CDR1 is LNHNV, CDR2 YYDKDF (reference sequence). The CDR3 extends over 15 amino acids. The CDR3 region has the DNA TGTGCCACCAGCCCCCGTCTAGCGGGGGACAATGAGCAGTTCTTC. It codes for CATSPRLAGDNEQFF.

The rearrangement joins TRBV2 to TRBJ2-7; 8 bases align to TRBD2. CDR1 is SNHLY, CDR2 FYNNEI, per germline. The CDR3 runs to 14 residues. V gave up 5 bases and J gave up 3 bases; unmatched junction bases: 6. The CDR3 coding sequence is TGTGCCAGCAGTAACGGGAGGGGAAACTACGAGCAGTACTTC. It is translated as CASSNGRGNYEQYF.

The chain links TRBV28 to TRBJ1-4; possible D gene TRBD1, 6 bases. Per germline, CDR1 MDHEN and CDR2 SYDVKM. This CDR3 contains 14 residues. V was trimmed by 3 bases and J by 5 bases, leaving 10 bases between them. CDR3 bases: TGTGCCAGCAGTTTCGGGGGGCTGAATGAAAAACTGTTTTTT. This translates into CASSFGGLNEKLFF.

This clone was seen more than once but under ten times. The V call is TRBV7-2, the J call TRBJ1-2; 12 bases match TRBD1. V was pared by 5 bases and J by 11 bases, with 3 bases of the junction left unmatched. The CDR3 is 12 residues long. Germline lookup yields CDR1 SGHTA and CDR2 FQGNSA. CDR3 sequence: CASSRDRGLYTF. CDR3 nucleotide sequence: TGTGCCAGCAGCCGGGACAGGGGGCTTTACACCTTC. The whole variable domain, remainder taken from reference TRBV7-2 and TRBJ1-2, is GAGVSQSPSNKVTEKGKDVELRCDPISGHTALYWYRQSLGQGLEFLIYFQGNSAPDKSGLPSDRFSAERTGGSVSTLTIQRTQQEDSAVYLCASSRDRGLYTFGSGTRLTVV.

In the case of this clone: Additional DNA sequences in this sample encode the identical CDR3. J is TRBJ2-2 and V is TRBV11-3; 7 bases line up with TRBD2. The CDR3 has 14 amino acids. Per the germline V gene, CDR1 is SGHNT and CDR2 is YENEEA. Trimming took 1 base from V and 4 from J; bases not matched to a gene: 0. The CDR3 sequence is CASSLGGGTGELFF. CDR3 DNA: TGTGCCAGCAGCTTAGGCGGGGGCACCGGGGAGCTGTTTTTT. The variable domain in full, with the rest retrieved from reference TRBV11-3 and TRBJ2-2, is EAGVVQSPRYKIIEKKQPVAFWCNPISGHNTLYWYLQNLGQGPELLIRYENEEAVDDSQLPKDRFSAERLKGVDSTLKIQPAELGDSAVYLCASSLGGGTGELFFGEGSRLTVL.

This chain's CDR3 is CASSLAGLATYEQYF. The CDR3 DNA sequence: TGCGCCAGCAGCTTGGCCGGGCTAGCGACCTACGAGCAGTACTTC. V gene TRBV5-1 combines with J gene TRBJ2-7; a weak D match, TRBD2 (6 bases). V was shortened by 0 bases and J by 2 bases, with 12 bases between the two germline ends. CDR1 and CDR2 from the germline V gene are SGHRS and YFSETQ. The CDR3 spans 15 residues. Complete variable domain (other parts from reference TRBV5-1 and TRBJ2-7): KAGVTQTPRYLIKTRGQQVTLSCSPISGHRSVSWYQQTPGQGLQFLFEYFSETQRNKGNFPGRFSGRQFSNSRSEMNVSTLELGDSALYLCASSLAGLATYEQYFGPGTRLTVT.

Here the CDR3 DNA reads TGCGCCAGCAGCCGTGTCTCCTCTAATGAAAAACTGTTTTTT. Residues: CASSRVSSNEKLFF. The chain recombines TRBV5-1 with TRBJ1-4; no definite D call. The CDR3 is 14 residues long. Trimming removed 4 bases from V and 3 bases from J, with 10 bases in between. The V gene's germline CDR1 is SGHRS and CDR2 YFSETQ.

V gene TRBV28 combines with J gene TRBJ2-2, with D maybe TRBD2 (6 bases). The CDR3 is made up of 12 amino acids. Germline CDR1 reads MDHEN; CDR2 reads SYDVKM. The germline V and J ends were trimmed by 3 bases and 13 bases, with 12 bases remaining between them. CDR3: CASSFYGGGLFF. The CDR3 nucleotides read TGTGCCAGCAGTTTTTACGGGGGTGGGCTGTTTTTT. The entire variable domain, with the rest obtained from reference TRBV28 and TRBJ2-2, is as follows: DVKVTQSSRYLVKRTGEKVFLECVQDMDHENMFWYRQDPGLGLRLIYFSYDVKMKEKGDIPEGYSVSREKKERFSLILESASTNQTSMYLCASSFYGGGLFFGEGSRLTVL.